This TCR beta chain was captured in a study of lymphopenia after photon versus proton radiotherapy. General study results and limits: A bigger post-nadir fall in TCR diversity correlated inversely with survival time in deceased patients. Photon-treated patients lost naive T cells and TCR diversity; proton-treated stayed stable.

Turning to this clone: No antigen is known for it. At the DNA level, this CDR3 is encoded by other sequences in the same sample as well.

Using immunoSEQ multiplex PCR, the repertoire was profiled, and TCRdb retains in-frame clones only, with some absent. The table includes some 38,000 clones, about 93% detected once. This CDR3 is built from 14 residues. V gave up 5 bases and J gave up 1 base, with 11 bases separating them. CDR1 is SGHNT and CDR2 is YENEEA in the germline V gene. This specimen consisted of peripheral blood, obtained from a patient treated with photon-based radiotherapy. This receptor was taken from a man in his 60s with cholangiocarcinoma. This chain connects TRBV11-3 to TRBJ1-1; possible D gene TRBD1, 6 bases. CDR3 residues: CASSLRGGNTEAFF. CDR3 nucleotides: TGTGCCAGCAGCCTCCGAGGGGGGAACACTGAAGCTTTCTTT.